This T cell receptor beta chain comes out of a study of identical twins. The table lists this clonotype with many counts. Antigen specificity is unknown. TCRdb ran MiXCR on the 5' RACE reads and lists one entry per CDR3 protein. The sample includes a few hundred thousand distinct CDR3 sequences, about 9% of them seen just once. General study findings and limits: In cord blood, abundant beta clonotypes had fewer insertions; memory showed no trend. With monozygotic twins, out-of-frame TCR alpha sharing exceeded what models estimated.

CDR1 and CDR2 (germline): DFQATT, SNEGSKA (reference sequence). The CDR3 length is 14 residues. V was pared by 5 bases and J by 1 base, with 13 bases between. The sequenced sample was naive T cells sorted from blood. V is TRBV20-1 and J is TRBJ2-3; D remains unclear. The sequence derives from a woman aged 50 to 65 in good health. The CDR3 DNA sequence: TGCAGTGCTCCGGCCATCGGTGGCACAGATACGCAGTATTTT. It yields the protein CSAPAIGGTDTQYF.